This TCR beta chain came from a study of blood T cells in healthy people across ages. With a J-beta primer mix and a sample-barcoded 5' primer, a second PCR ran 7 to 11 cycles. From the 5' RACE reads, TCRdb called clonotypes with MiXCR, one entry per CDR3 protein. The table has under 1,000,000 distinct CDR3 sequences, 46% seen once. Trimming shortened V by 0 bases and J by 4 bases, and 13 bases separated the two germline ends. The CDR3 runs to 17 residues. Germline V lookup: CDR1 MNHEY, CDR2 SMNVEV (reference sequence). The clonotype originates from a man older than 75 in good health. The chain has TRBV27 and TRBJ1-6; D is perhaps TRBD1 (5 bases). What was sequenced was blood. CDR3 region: CASSLSFRVEYNSPLHF. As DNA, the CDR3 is TGTGCCAGCAGTTTATCGTTCAGGGTTGAGTATAATTCACCCCTCCACTTT.